This T cell receptor beta chain was observed in a study of immune characterization of retroperitoneal liposarcoma. Germline loops: CDR1 SGHTA, CDR2 FQGNSA. The CDR3 totals 13 residues. Trimming stripped 1 base from V and 6 bases from J, with 9 bases between. TCRdb reanalysed the PCR reads using MiXCR and keeps one entry per CDR3 protein. Found here are approximately 7,100 distinct CDR3 sequences, 25% to 30% of them singletons; the top ten hold 11% to 15%. The clonotype originates from a male donor with retroperitoneal liposarcoma. Sample: blood. The chain recombines TRBV7-2 with TRBJ1-1; D is undetermined. CDR3 in DNA: TGTGCCAGCAGCTTAGACCTGCGGCCTGAAGCTTTCTTT. The encoded protein is CASSLDLRPEAFF.